Presented here are 21 T cell receptor beta chains from one specimen sequenced in a study of tumor-infiltrating lymphocytes in primary liver carcinoma. The template, 500 ng total RNA, yielded TCR beta cDNA made with a constant-region primer. Construction of TCR beta libraries relied on three successive nested multiplex PCR rounds employing slightly modified ARM-PCR. The opening two PCR rounds, about 11 cycles each, paired TRBV1-TRBV30 forward primers with a C-beta reverse primer. TCRdb recomputed calls from the multiplex PCR reads with MiXCR, one row per CDR3 protein. Of about 310,000 distinct CDR3 sequences in the sample, 45% to 70% were seen once. RNA was extracted from whole blood without cell sorting, alongside germline DNA. Sequenced material: peripheral blood. Receptors were obtained from a woman aged 25-40 years with primary liver carcinoma and hepatitis B virus infection.

This clonotype was seen only once. At one boundary the junction diverges from the germline segment, which might be a read error. The gene calls are TRBV28 and TRBJ1-4; 8 nucleotides align to TRBD1. Germline-derived CDR1 and CDR2 are MDHEN and SYDVKM. The CDR3 spans 16 residues. Here the CDR3 reads CASCLSTQGAREKLFF. The DNA for the CDR3 is TGTGCCAGCTGTTTATCTACTCAGGGGGCACGTGAAAAACTGTTTTTT.

At least ten counts were recorded for this clonotype. The V call is TRBV11-2, the J call TRBJ2-7, with 9 bases lining up with TRBD2. The V gene's germline CDR1 is SGHAT and CDR2 FQNNGV. This CDR3 has 18 residues. Trimming took 5 bases from V and 6 from J; bases not matched to a gene: 20. CDR3: CASSAKAAASGIRGEQYF. The CDR3 DNA follows: TGTGCCAGCAGCGCGAAAGCGGCAGCTAGCGGGATCAGGGGCGAGCAGTACTTC. The full variable domain, with the rest looked up from reference TRBV11-2 and TRBJ2-7, is EAGVAQSPRYKIIEKRQSVAFWCNPISGHATLYWYQQILGQGPKLLIQFQNNGVVDDSQLPKDRFSAERLKGVDSTLKIQPAKLEDSAVYLCASSAKAAASGIRGEQYFGPGTRLTVT.

The DNA for the CDR3 is TGTGCCAGCAGCCAAGATTGGAGCGGGAGGGCCTTAGGAAAGCAGTTCTTC. Protein product: CASSQDWSGRALGKQFF. The V call is TRBV4-2, the J call TRBJ2-1, with TRBD2 identical over 10 bases. The CDR3 runs 17 residues. Germline V gives CDR1 LGHNA, CDR2 YNFKEQ. Trimming took 0 bases from V and 11 from J; bases not matched to a gene: 13.

As concerns this clonotype: This may come from a read error, since a much larger clone is one base off. The CDR3 region is CVSSAGTSITGELFF. As DNA, the CDR3 is TGTGTCAGCTCCGCCGGGACTAGCATCACCGGGGAGCTGTTTTTT. The chain couples TRBV6-2 or TRBV6-3 to TRBJ2-2; 9 nucleotides match TRBD2. Germline lookup yields CDR1 MNHEY and CDR2 SVGEGT. This CDR3 has 15 amino acids.

This clonotype has at least ten counts. J is TRBJ2-2 and V is TRBV28; D may correspond to TRBD1 or TRBD2 (5 bases each). Germline V gene sequence: CDR1 MDHEN, CDR2 SYDVKM. The CDR3 totals 15 residues. Trimming took off 2 bases at V and 4 bases at J, with 11 bases between the two ends. CDR3: CASSLPGTSTGELFF. As DNA, the CDR3 is TGTGCCAGCAGTTTACCGGGGACGAGCACCGGGGAGCTGTTTTTT.

Concerning this clonotype: Being one base from a much bigger clone, this may be a read error. This chain joins TRBV29-1 and TRBJ2-1; D uncertain. This CDR3 has 11 residues. The germline V gene has CDR1 SQVTM and CDR2 ANQGSEA. CDR3 residues: CGVQTLNEQFF. Written as DNA, the CDR3 is TGCGGCGTTCAGACTCTAAATGAGCAGTTCTTC.

Concerning this clonotype itself: The conserved closing phenylalanine or tryptophan is absent in this CDR3, likely reflecting a read error. The DNA is omitted, as the CDR3 cannot be located on it reliably, and the CDR3 follows TCRdb's listing. The rearrangement joins TRBV6-2 or TRBV6-3 to TRBJ1-1; the table's TRBD1 call for D was not verified on the DNA. Germline V gene data show CDR1 as MNHEY and CDR2 as SVGEGT. The CDR3 is 14 amino acids long, termini counted. The CDR3 loop is CASRHPGDGAEASL.

This clonotype was counted many times. V and J are TRBV12-3 or TRBV12-4 and TRBJ2-5, with unresolved D. The ends were cut back, 6 bases at V and 5 bases at J, with 10 bases in the middle. The CDR3 is 12 residues long. CDR3 sequence (DNA): TGTGCCAGCAGGTCTTCCGTGGAGACCCAGTACTTC. Translated, it gives CASRSSVETQYF.

This clonotype has a count of ten or more. The rearrangement uses TRBV6-2 or TRBV6-3 and TRBJ2-1; unclear D gene. The V gene lost 2 bases and the J gene lost 6 bases, with 8 bases spanning the gap. Germline V CDR1 and CDR2: MNHEY, SVGEGT. The CDR3 covers 13 residues. Written as DNA, the CDR3 is TGTGCCAGCAGTTACGCCCGGTCCAATGAGCAGTTCTTC. It yields the protein CASSYARSNEQFF.

This clonotype is a singleton in its sample. This could be a read error, since a much larger clone is one nucleotide away. The chain carries TRBV12-3 or TRBV12-4 and TRBJ2-5; 14 nucleotides agree with TRBD2. The CDR3 is 16 residues long. The CDR3: CASSGGLAGAIETRYF. In DNA, the CDR3 is TGTGCCAGCAGCGGGGGACTAGCGGGAGCTATCGAGACCCGGTACTTC.

The chain is built from TRBV5-6 and TRBJ1-5, with no clear D. Germline-derived CDR1 and CDR2 are SGHDT and YYEEEE. This CDR3 region has 15 residues. Trimming took off 3 bases at V and 0 bases at J, with 10 bases between the two ends. CDR3 DNA sequence: TGTGCCAGCAGCTACGGGAGCTATAGCAATCAGCCCCAGCATTTT. Translation gives CASSYGSYSNQPQHF.

The rearrangement links TRBV28 to TRBJ1-5; D gene ambiguous. CDR3 length: 14 residues. Germline CDR1 and CDR2: MDHEN and SYDVKM. Trimming cost V 0 bases and J 3 bases, with 6 bases left between them. The CDR3 DNA reads as TGTGCCAGCAGTTTATGGGCGTACAATCAGCCCCAGCATTTT. It is translated as CASSLWAYNQPQHF.

Only one count was recorded for this clonotype. V usage is TRBV7-9 and J usage is TRBJ1-6, with D perhaps TRBD1 (5 bases). V was pared by 0 bases and J by 8 bases, with 8 bases between. Per the germline V gene, CDR1 is SEHNR and CDR2 is FQNEAQ (reference sequence). The CDR3 totals 14 residues. As DNA, the CDR3 is TGTGCCAGCAGCTTAGCCATAGGGGATTCACCCCTCCACTTT. It is translated as CASSLAIGDSPLHF.

In regard to this clonotype: One end of the junction fails to match germline, which may point to a read error. The chain uses TRBV11-2 and TRBJ2-2; no reliable D call. The CDR3 has 15 amino acids. Per the germline V gene, CDR1 is SGHAT and CDR2 is FQNNGV. DNA for the CDR3: TGTACCAGCAGCCTCCGCGCGTCGGACACCGGGGAGCTGTTTTTT. It translates to CTSSLRASDTGELFF.

Worth noting for this clonotype: An end of the junction does not agree with germline; a read error may underlie this. The V call is TRBV11-2, the J call TRBJ2-7; possible D gene TRBD1, 6 bases. The CDR3 has 15 residues. Germline values: CDR1 SGHAT, CDR2 FQNNGV. This CDR3 reads CASGRSLDSPYGQYF. CDR3 sequence (DNA): TGTGCCAGCGGCCGGTCGTTGGACAGTCCCTACGGGCAGTACTTC.

Concerning this clonotype itself: The junction and the germline gene differ at one end; a read error may be behind it. V usage is TRBV11-2 and J usage is TRBJ2-3; D is ambiguous. The better agreement between TRBJ2-1 and the DNA end casts doubt on the J call. Germline V CDR1 and CDR2: SGHAT, FQNNGV. The CDR3 covers 12 residues. CDR3 DNA sequence: TGTGTCAGCAGTTTCGAGTTCAATGAGCAGTTCTTC. It codes for CVSSFEFNEQFF.

This clonotype was counted a few times. The chain combines TRBV6-1 with TRBJ1-5; TRBD1 matches at 8 bases. The V and J ends lost 7 bases and 5 bases, in that order; junction bases with no gene match: 7. Germline loops: CDR1 MNHNS, CDR2 SASEGT. There are 14 residues in the CDR3. CDR3 coding DNA: TGTGCCAGCACCTTACAGGGGGAGCATCAGCCCCAGCATTTT. Its translation is CASTLQGEHQPQHF.

This clonotype was observed a handful of times. The chain has TRBV5-6 and TRBJ2-7; 12 bases fit TRBD2. Looked up from germline, CDR1 is SGHDT and CDR2 is YYEEEE. The V gene end was trimmed by 1 base and the J gene end by 3 bases; junction bases not matched to a gene: 2. This CDR3 comprises 15 residues. The CDR3 nucleotides are TGTGCCAGCAGCTTGTGGACTAGCGGGATCTACGAGCAGTACTTC. Amino acids: CASSLWTSGIYEQYF.

Comment on this clonotype: One base away lies a much larger clone, so this may be a sequencing read error. The V gene is TRBV6-1, the J gene TRBJ2-1, with 10 positions matching TRBD1. Germline V gene data show CDR1 as MNHNS and CDR2 as SASEGT. V trimming: 4 bases; J trimming: 0 bases; junction bases outside the gene matches: 3. The CDR3 is 16 amino acids. CDR3: CASSVGTGASYNEQFF. DNA for the CDR3: TGTGCCAGCAGTGTGGGGACAGGGGCCTCCTACAATGAGCAGTTCTTC.

The chain uses TRBV29-1 and TRBJ2-1; possibly TRBD2 for D (5 bases). Deletions cut 4 bases from V and 12 bases from J, with 16 bases between. The CDR3 is made up of 12 amino acids. From germline, CDR1 is SQVTM and CDR2 ANQGSEA. CDR3 in amino acids: CSVGGGLSGQFF. The CDR3 nucleotides read TGCAGCGTTGGCGGCGGGCTAAGTGGGCAGTTCTTC.

The rearrangement uses TRBV6-2 or TRBV6-3 and TRBJ2-7; 9 bases are shared with TRBD2. J lost 3 bases, V lost 5 bases, and 5 bases had no gene match. This CDR3 has 14 amino acids. Germline loops: CDR1 MNHEY, CDR2 SVGEGT. The CDR3 protein is CASSPGGRVYEQYF. The CDR3 region has the DNA TGTGCCAGCAGTCCCGGCGGGAGGGTCTACGAGCAGTACTTC.